This T cell receptor (beta chain) came from a study of regulatory T cells in long-lasting Graves disease. Overall study results and limits: Newly diagnosed Graves' patients exceeded persistent ones in TCR diversity.

V lost 5 bases and J 2 bases, leaving 12 bases between the germline ends. Germline V gene sequence: CDR1 LNHNV, CDR2 YYDKDF (reference sequence). This CDR3 comprises 15 residues. Time point specified: persistent/refractory GD, antithyroid drugs over 5 years with positive TRAb. TCR sequences were obtained from RNA taken from PBMCs. On this clonotype itself: Its target is not known.

Building of the TCR beta libraries involved iRepertoire HTBI primers and Arm-PCR of CDR3 regions. MiXCR was run by TCRdb on the multiplex PCR reads, yielding one entry per CDR3 protein. The sample shows about 400,000 distinct CDR3 sequences, under 25% of them seen only once. The sequence was obtained from a female donor with Graves disease. The material was peripheral blood mononuclear cells (PBMCs), obtained when the disease was refractory, from a patient treated with antithyroid drugs. This rearrangement joins TRBV15 to TRBJ2-2; a possible D gene is TRBD2 (5 bases). CDR3 loop: CATSDWTPNTGELFF. The DNA of the CDR3 is TGTGCCACCAGCGACTGGACTCCTAACACCGGGGAGCTGTTTTTT.